These 14 T cell receptor beta chains came from one sample sequenced in a study of control samples from healthy donors and cancer patients. TCRdb keeps only in-frame clones here, not all; method: immunoSEQ multiplex PCR. The sample shows roughly 120,000 clones, about 95% of them seen only once. Sequencing used blood. The receptors originated from a man between 25 and 39 years old in good health.

The chain employs TRBV19 and TRBJ2-7; no clear D gene. Germline CDR1 is LNHDA and CDR2 is SQIVND (reference sequence). The germline V and J ends were trimmed by 3 bases and 4 bases, with 10 bases remaining between them. CDR3 size: 13 residues. CDR3 sequence (DNA): TGTGCCAGTAGTATCAAGTTAGAGTACGAGCAGTACTTC. It yields the protein CASSIKLEYEQYF.

This chain joins TRBV30 and TRBJ1-1; the D is unclear. Deletions cut 1 base from V and 5 bases from J, with 8 bases between. Germline V gene data show CDR1 as GTSNPN and CDR2 as SVGIG (reference sequence). This CDR3 has 12 amino acids. The CDR3 is CAWSGGRTEAFF. For the CDR3, the DNA is TGTGCCTGGAGTGGAGGGAGAACTGAAGCTTTCTTT.

V and J are TRBV24-1 and TRBJ1-2; D is ambiguous. The CDR3 extends over 12 amino acids. Trimming shortened V by 9 bases and J by 4 bases, and 11 bases separated the two germline ends. Germline CDR1 is KGHDR and CDR2 is SFDVKD. Here the CDR3 DNA reads TGTGCCACCTACGATATTGGCTATGGCTACACCTTC. Encoded protein: CATYDIGYGYTF.

About this clone itself: A read error may account for a junction end that differs from germline. The chain carries TRBV29-1 and TRBJ2-3; no definite D call. The CDR3 runs to 11 residues. Germline V gene data show CDR1 as SQVTM and CDR2 as ANQGSEA. The CDR3 coding sequence is TGCAGCGTAGAAGCCGCAGATACGCAGTATTTT. Amino acid sequence: CSVEAADTQYF.

This clone was found once. This sequence joins TRBV6-2 or TRBV6-3 and TRBJ1-5, with D maybe TRBD1 (5 bases). Trimming left V 0 bases short and J 1 base short, with 16 bases between. This CDR3 comprises 18 residues. Germline V gene data show CDR1 as MNHEY and CDR2 as SVGEGT. The CDR3 bases are TGTGCCAGCAGTTACTCATATACCCAGGGTCTGAGCAATCAGCCCCAGCATTTT. Amino acids: CASSYSYTQGLSNQPQHF.

The rearrangement uses TRBV4-3 and TRBJ2-2; D might be TRBD2 (6 bases). Germline values: CDR1 LGHNA, CDR2 YSLEER. This CDR3 spans 11 amino acids. Here the CDR3 DNA reads TGCGCGACTAGGGCAGCTGGGGAGCTGTTTTTT. Its protein is CATRAAGELFF.

The gene calls are TRBV6-5 and TRBJ2-7; 8 nucleotides match TRBD1. V was clipped by 2 bases and J by 4 bases; unmatched bases: 7. The CDR3 runs to 15 residues. The V gene's germline CDR1 is MNHEY and CDR2 SVGAGI. The CDR3: CASSYARQGTYEQYF. In DNA, the CDR3 is TGTGCCAGCAGTTACGCCCGACAGGGGACTTACGAGCAGTACTTC.

V and J are TRBV5-6 and TRBJ1-5, with 7 bases matching TRBD1. The CDR3 covers 15 residues. V gave up 3 bases and J gave up 4 bases; unmatched junction bases: 7. CDR1 is SGHDT, CDR2 YYEEEE, per germline. CDR3: CASSSTGVWNQPQHF. For the CDR3, the DNA is TGTGCCAGCAGCTCAACAGGGGTTTGGAATCAGCCCCAGCATTTT.

The V call is TRBV24-1, the J call TRBJ2-5, with a tentative D call TRBD2 (5 bases). Trimming cost V 6 bases and J 5 bases, with 15 bases left between them. Germline loops: CDR1 KGHDR, CDR2 SFDVKD. The CDR3 is 14 amino acids. The CDR3 sequence: CATSRSTRRETQYF. Written as DNA, the CDR3 is TGTGCCACCAGTAGGAGTACTAGGCGGGAGACCCAGTACTTC.

V usage is TRBV19 and J usage is TRBJ1-1; D uncertain. Germline V gives CDR1 LNHDA, CDR2 SQIVND (reference sequence). The V end lost 3 bases, the J end lost 1 base, and 3 bases lay between the germline ends. CDR3 length equals 12 residues. The CDR3 region has the DNA TGTGCCAGTAGTATCCAGAACACTGAAGCTTTCTTT. Encoded protein: CASSIQNTEAFF.

The table lists this clone with a count of one. The chain couples TRBV7-9 to TRBJ1-4; TRBD1 might be the D (6 bases). Between the trimmed V and J ends, which lost 4 bases and 0 bases, there was a span of 9 bases. Germline CDR1 is SEHNR and CDR2 is FQNEAQ (reference sequence). The CDR3 loop spans 15 amino acids. The CDR3 protein is CASSWGGATNEKLFF. CDR3 nucleotides: TGTGCCAGCAGCTGGGGGGGCGCAACTAATGAAAAACTGTTTTTT. Full variable domain (remainder filled in from reference TRBV7-9 and TRBJ1-4): DTGVSQNPRHKITKRGQNVTFRCDPISEHNRLYWYRQTLGQGPEFLTYFQNEAQLEKSRLLSDRFSAERPKGSFSTLEIQRTEQGDSAMYLCASSWGGATNEKLFFGSGTQLSVL.

The V call is TRBV12-3 or TRBV12-4, the J call TRBJ1-6; D is unclear. The CDR3 covers 12 residues. V shed 6 bases and J shed 5 bases, with 5 bases lying between them. CDR3 residues: CASSLNNSPLHF. CDR3 coding DNA: TGTGCCAGCAGCCTGAATAATTCACCCCTCCACTTT.

The genes are TRBV30 and TRBJ1-1, with no clear D. V lost 2 bases to trimming and J lost 3 bases, with 7 bases between them. The V gene's germline CDR1 is GTSNPN and CDR2 SVGIG (reference sequence). The CDR3 is 12 residues long. This chain's CDR3 is CAWSSHYTEAFF. CDR3 coding DNA: TGTGCCTGGAGTTCTCACTACACTGAAGCTTTCTTT.

The chain links TRBV4-3 to TRBJ2-1; 8 bases map to TRBD1. Trimming at V came to 4 bases and at J to 9 bases, leaving 20 bases not matched to a gene. The V gene's germline CDR1 is LGHNA and CDR2 YSLEER. This CDR3 is built from 18 residues. CDR3: CASSLRKFWTGSVREQFF. Written as DNA, the CDR3 is TGCGCCAGCAGCCTGCGCAAGTTCTGGACAGGGTCGGTACGTGAGCAGTTCTTC.